This T cell receptor beta chain appears in the sequencing data of a study of cytomegalovirus exposure and HLA in healthy donors. The CDR3 runs to 11 residues. Per the germline V gene, CDR1 is SNHLY and CDR2 is FYNNEI. The V and J ends lost 9 bases and 3 bases respectively, with 8 bases between them. The PCR ran on 60 Vbeta and 13 Jbeta primers. Assay used: immunoSEQ multiplex PCR; TCRdb lists only in-frame clones, some missing. Of about 200,000 clones listed, about 85% are singletons. This clone has just a few counts. The TCR was taken from a male donor in good health and CMV-seropositive. Material for sequencing was PBMCs. The chain carries TRBV2 and TRBJ1-1, with a tentative D call TRBD1 (6 bases). The chain's CDR3 is CASTGHTEAFF. Written as DNA, the CDR3 is TGTGCCAGTACAGGGCACACTGAAGCTTTCTTT.